These 20 T cell receptor beta chains were sequenced from one sample in a study of beta chain features in type 1 diabetes. Study results and caveats: Shortening of TCRB CDR3s, moderate but significant, appeared in all four CD4+ subsets of Type 1 diabetes patients.

These TCRs' antigens remain unknown. Expressed TCRB transcripts were sequenced, since all the RNA that had been isolated was reverse transcribed. TCRdb's copy holds only in-frame clones and misses some; the assay was immunoSEQ multiplex PCR. The sample lists hundreds of thousands of clones, more than 12% occurring once. Sample: naive CD4+ T cells from blood. The receptors come from a man aged 18 to 29 with type 1 diabetes.

The table lists this clone with a few counts. The CDR3 nucleotides read TGTGCCAGCAGTCCTAGACAGGGGCGAAGCTCTGGGGCCAACGTCCTGACTTTC. Its translation is CASSPRQGRSSGANVLTF. The rearrangement uses TRBV27 and TRBJ2-6, with 8 bases fitting TRBD1. The junction had 9 bases not matched to a gene; V was cut back by 5 bases and J by 0 bases. This CDR3 contains 18 residues. Germline assignment: CDR1 MNHEY and CDR2 SMNVEV (reference sequence).

The chain links TRBV29-1 to TRBJ1-2; D unresolved. The CDR3 loop spans 17 amino acids. V was cut by 3 bases and J by 4 bases, with 24 bases left in between. Germline CDR1 and CDR2: SQVTM and ANQGSEA. The DNA of the CDR3 is TGCAGCGTTGACCTTAAGCCAGGAGTAAGATTATCCTATGGCTACACCTTC. Translated, it gives CSVDLKPGVRLSYGYTF.

This clone was seen a handful of times. The V and J genes are TRBV2 and TRBJ2-1; D possibly corresponds to TRBD2 (5 bases). The germline gives CDR1 SNHLY, CDR2 FYNNEI. The CDR3 has 15 amino acids. V lost 8 bases and J 4 bases, leaving 18 bases between the germline ends. The CDR3 DNA follows: TGTGCCAGCGGAAGGGAAGCGGTTCCGTACAATGAGCAGTTCTTC. Its protein is CASGREAVPYNEQFF. Full variable domain (rest looked up from reference TRBV2 and TRBJ2-1): EPEVTQTPSHQVTQMGQEVILRCVPISNHLYFYWYRQILGQKVEFLVSFYNNEISEKSEIFDDQFSVERPDGSNFTLKIRSTKLEDSAMYFCASGREAVPYNEQFFGPGTRLTVL.

Only a few counts were recorded for this clone. The chain joins TRBV30 to TRBJ1-1; D may be TRBD1 (5 bases). Between the trimmed V and J ends, which lost 2 bases and 0 bases, there was a span of 10 bases. The CDR3 covers 14 residues. The germline CDR1 and CDR2 sequences are GTSNPN and SVGIG (reference sequence). In DNA, the CDR3 is TGTGCCTGGAGTCGGGGGTCCATGAACACTGAAGCTTTCTTT. Amino acid sequence: CAWSRGSMNTEAFF. Using reference TRBV30 and TRBJ1-1 for the parts outside the CDR3, the full variable domain is SQTIHQWPATLVQPVGSPLSLECTVEGTSNPNLYWYRQAAGRGLQLLFYSVGIGQISSEVPQNLSASRPQDRQFILSSKKLLLSDSGFYLCAWSRGSMNTEAFFGQGTRLTVV.

Only a few counts were recorded for this clone. This chain uses TRBV5-4 with TRBJ2-1, with 7 bases fitting TRBD2. The CDR3 loop spans 15 amino acids. V dropped 4 bases and J dropped 0; count of bases not matched to a gene: 4. The V gene's germline CDR1 is SGHNT and CDR2 YYREEE (reference sequence). CDR3 in amino acids: CASSRGEASYNEQFF. The CDR3 nucleotides are TGTGCCAGCAGCCGGGGGGAGGCCTCCTACAATGAGCAGTTCTTC.

The table lists this clone with a few counts. The chain links TRBV18 to TRBJ1-1; D is undetermined. V was clipped by 3 bases and J by 4 bases, with 9 bases between them. The CDR3 length is 13 residues. In germline, CDR1 is KGHSH, CDR2 LQKENI. CDR3 in amino acids: CASSPLVVTEAFF. CDR3 sequence (DNA): TGTGCCAGCTCACCTCTCGTGGTCACTGAAGCTTTCTTT.

The sample holds a few counts of this clone. The J gene is TRBJ2-5, the V gene TRBV14; weak D call: TRBD2 (5 bases). There are 14 residues in the CDR3. Per the germline V gene, CDR1 is SGHDN and CDR2 is FVKESK. V was shortened by 3 bases and J by 4 bases, with 12 bases between the two germline ends. This CDR3 reads CASSHPGVPETQYF. DNA of the CDR3: TGTGCCAGCAGCCATCCCGGGGTTCCAGAGACCCAGTACTTC.

The chain's CDR3 is CAWSAGGRKETQYF. The CDR3 nucleotides are TGTGCCTGGAGTGCAGGCGGACGAAAAGAGACCCAGTACTTC. This chain joins TRBV30 and TRBJ2-5; D call uncertain. With 1 base removed from V and 3 bases from J, the gap between germline ends came to 12 bases. The CDR3 is 14 residues long. Germline CDR1 and CDR2: GTSNPN and SVGIG (reference sequence).

This chain uses TRBV9 with TRBJ2-5; TRBD1 matches 9 bases. The CDR3 sequence is 12 residues long. The germline gives CDR1 SGDLS, CDR2 YYNGEE. With 4 bases clipped from V and 13 bases from J, the junction kept 8 bases outside the gene matches. In nucleotides, the CDR3 is TGTGCCAGCAGCTCCTCCGGGACAGGGATGTACTTC. Its protein product is CASSSSGTGMYF. Full variable domain (outside the CDR3, taken from reference TRBV9 and TRBJ2-5): DSGVTQTPKHLITATGQRVTLRCSPRSGDLSVYWYQQSLDQGLQFLIQYYNGEERAKGNILERFSAQQFPDLHSELNLSSLELGDSALYFCASSSSGTGMYFGPGTRLLVL.

This clone was picked up a small number of times. V is TRBV7-2 and J is TRBJ1-6; the D is unclear. This CDR3 spans 14 amino acids. Trimming removed 4 bases from V and 10 bases from J, with 14 bases in between. The germline V gene encodes CDR1 SGHTA and CDR2 FQGNSA. As DNA, the CDR3 is TGTGCCAGCAGCTCACTTATGTCGGAATCACCCCTCCACTTT. It is translated as CASSSLMSESPLHF. Combining the CDR3 with reference TRBV7-2 and TRBJ1-6 gives the whole variable domain GAGVSQSPSNKVTEKGKDVELRCDPISGHTALYWYRQSLGQGLEFLIYFQGNSAPDKSGLPSDRFSAERTGGSVSTLTIQRTQQEDSAVYLCASSSLMSESPLHFGNGTRLTVT.

The rearrangement joins TRBV20-1 to TRBJ1-2; D gene unclear. The V gene's germline CDR1 is DFQATT and CDR2 SNEGSKA (reference sequence). CDR3 length equals 11 residues. V lost 1 base, J lost 6 bases, and 6 bases lay in between. CDR3 sequence (DNA): TGCAGTGCTAGAGGCGAGGATGGCTACACCTTC. It specifies CSARGEDGYTF.

This clone was observed a few times. CDR3 sequence reads: CASSSSLGGGRARYEQYF. CDR3 DNA sequence: TGCGCCAGCAGCTCGTCCCTCGGGGGCGGGAGGGCCCGCTACGAGCAGTACTTC. The chain joins TRBV5-1 to TRBJ2-7, with 9 bases fitting TRBD2. CDR3 length equals 18 residues. Unmatched junction bases numbered 16, after V lost 3 bases and J lost 3 bases. Germline V CDR1 and CDR2: SGHRS, YFSETQ.

The chain joins TRBV5-4 to TRBJ2-2, with 7 bases aligning to TRBD2. The junction had 5 bases not matched to a gene; V was cut back by 1 base and J by 2 bases. The CDR3 contains 16 residues. Germline V gives CDR1 SGHNT, CDR2 YYREEE (reference sequence). The CDR3 reads CASSLWPSGNTGELFF. The CDR3 region has the DNA TGTGCCAGCAGCTTGTGGCCTAGCGGAAACACCGGGGAGCTGTTTTTT.

The chain has TRBV9 and TRBJ2-3; D not resolved. The CDR3 is 14 amino acids. Trimming took 0 bases from V and 5 from J, leaving 10 bases between them. CDR1 is SGDLS, CDR2 YYNGEE, per germline. CDR3 bases: TGTGCCAGCAGCGTAGCCCCCCAAGAAGATACGCAGTATTTT. The encoded protein is CASSVAPQEDTQYF.

The rearrangement joins TRBV30 to TRBJ1-1; D possibly corresponds to TRBD1 (5 bases). Trimming took off 7 bases at V and 0 bases at J, with 24 bases between the two ends. The length of the CDR3 is 17 residues. Germline V CDR1 and CDR2: GTSNPN, SVGIG (reference sequence). CDR3 protein: CASKPRQLSALNTEAFF. As DNA, the CDR3 is TGTGCCTCCAAACCGAGACAGCTCAGTGCCTTGAACACTGAAGCTTTCTTT. The variable domain in full, with the rest retrieved from reference TRBV30 and TRBJ1-1, is SQTIHQWPATLVQPVGSPLSLECTVEGTSNPNLYWYRQAAGRGLQLLFYSVGIGQISSEVPQNLSASRPQDRQFILSSKKLLLSDSGFYLCASKPRQLSALNTEAFFGQGTRLTVV.

This clone was seen only a few times. The gene calls are TRBV2 and TRBJ2-3; D gene ambiguous. The ends were cut back, 7 bases at V and 2 bases at J, with 13 bases in the middle. The germline CDR1 and CDR2 sequences are SNHLY and FYNNEI. The CDR3 length is 14 residues. The CDR3 DNA reads as TGTGCCAGCAAGGTTTGGGATAACACAGATACGCAGTATTTT. Translating gives CASKVWDNTDTQYF.

The chain uses TRBV5-6 and TRBJ1-1; maybe TRBD1 (5 bases). The CDR3 length is 11 residues. V lost 0 bases to trimming and J lost 10 bases, with 7 bases between them. Germline V gene lookup returns CDR1 SGHDT and CDR2 YYEEEE. The CDR3 bases are TGTGCCAGCAGCTTGGCGGGGGTAGCTTTCTTT. It yields the protein CASSLAGVAFF.

This chain uses TRBV28 with TRBJ1-6, with no clear D. The V gene's germline CDR1 is MDHEN and CDR2 SYDVKM. The CDR3 extends over 14 amino acids. V lost 6 bases and J 7 bases, leaving 13 bases between the germline ends. Here the CDR3 DNA reads TGTGCCAGCAGCCGGGTTCCTTTGAATTCACCCCTCCACTTT. Protein: CASSRVPLNSPLHF.

The chain carries TRBV13 and TRBJ1-2; TRBD1 matches at 9 bases. The length of the CDR3 is 13 residues. V trimming: 4 bases; J trimming: 4 bases; junction bases outside the gene matches: 1. The V gene's germline CDR1 is PRHDT and CDR2 FYEKMQ (reference sequence). In DNA, the CDR3 is TGTGCCAGCAGCTCGACAGGGGGCTATGGCTACACCTTC. This translates into CASSSTGGYGYTF.

The CDR3 reads CASSPSGATDTQYF. The CDR3 bases are TGTGCCAGCTCACCATCTGGGGCCACAGATACGCAGTATTTT. The chain joins TRBV18 to TRBJ2-3; possible D gene TRBD1, 5 bases. CDR1 and CDR2 (germline): KGHSH, LQKENI. V lost 2 bases, J lost 2 bases, and 8 bases lay in between. This CDR3 contains 14 residues. The whole variable domain, remainder taken from reference TRBV18 and TRBJ2-3, is NAGVMQNPRHLVRRRGQEARLRCSPMKGHSHVYWYRQLPEEGLKFMVYLQKENIIDESGMPKERFSAEFPKEGPSILRIQQVVRGDSAAYFCASSPSGATDTQYFGPGTRLTVL.